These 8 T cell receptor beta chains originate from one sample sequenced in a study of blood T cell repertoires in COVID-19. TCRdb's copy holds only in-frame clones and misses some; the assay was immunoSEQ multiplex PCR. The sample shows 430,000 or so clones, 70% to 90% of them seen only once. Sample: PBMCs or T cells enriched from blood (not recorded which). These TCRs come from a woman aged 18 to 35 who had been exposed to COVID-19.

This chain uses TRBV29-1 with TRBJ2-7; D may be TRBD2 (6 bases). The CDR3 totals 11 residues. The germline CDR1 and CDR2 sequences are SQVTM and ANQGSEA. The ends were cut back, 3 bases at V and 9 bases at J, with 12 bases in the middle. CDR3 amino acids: CSVDGAAGQYF. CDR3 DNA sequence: TGCAGCGTTGACGGGGCAGCGGGGCAGTACTTC.

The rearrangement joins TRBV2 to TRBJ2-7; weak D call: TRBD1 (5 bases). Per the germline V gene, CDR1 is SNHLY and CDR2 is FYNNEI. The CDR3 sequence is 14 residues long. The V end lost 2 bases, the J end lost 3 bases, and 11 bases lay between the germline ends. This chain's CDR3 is CASSERQGRYEQYF. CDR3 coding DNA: TGTGCCAGCAGTGAAAGGCAGGGCCGCTACGAGCAGTACTTC.

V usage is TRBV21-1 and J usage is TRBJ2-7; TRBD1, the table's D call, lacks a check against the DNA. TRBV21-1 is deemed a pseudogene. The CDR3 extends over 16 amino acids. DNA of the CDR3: TGTGCCAGCAGCGCACCAACCGGGACAAACTCTTACGAGCAGTACTTC. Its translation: CASSAPTGTNSYEQYF.

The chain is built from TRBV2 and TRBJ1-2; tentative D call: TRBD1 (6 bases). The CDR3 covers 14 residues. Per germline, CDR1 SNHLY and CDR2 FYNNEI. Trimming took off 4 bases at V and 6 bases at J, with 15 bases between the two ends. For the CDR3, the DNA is TGTGCCAGCAGTGTAGATCAGGGGCTAGATGGCTACACCTTC. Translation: CASSVDQGLDGYTF.

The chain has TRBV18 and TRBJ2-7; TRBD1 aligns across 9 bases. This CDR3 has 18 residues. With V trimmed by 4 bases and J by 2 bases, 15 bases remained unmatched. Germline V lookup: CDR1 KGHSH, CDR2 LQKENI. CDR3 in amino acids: CASSHTGQGIQNPYEQYF. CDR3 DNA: TGTGCCAGCTCACACACGGGACAGGGTATTCAAAATCCCTACGAGCAGTACTTC.

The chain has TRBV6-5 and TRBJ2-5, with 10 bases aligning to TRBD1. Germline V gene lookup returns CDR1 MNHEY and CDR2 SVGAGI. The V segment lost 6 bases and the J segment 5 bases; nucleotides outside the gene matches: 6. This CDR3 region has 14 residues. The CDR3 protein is CASRPGTGVETQYF. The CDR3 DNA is TGTGCCAGCAGGCCCGGGACAGGGGTCGAGACCCAGTACTTC.

This chain's CDR3 is CASSHDTGYGYTF. Written as DNA, the CDR3 is TGTGCCAGCAGCCACGATACAGGGTATGGCTACACCTTC. V and J are TRBV3-1 (or the pseudogene TRBV3-2) and TRBJ1-2, with D perhaps matching TRBD1 (6 bases). The CDR3 length is 13 residues. Germline CDR1 LGHDT, CDR2 YNNKEL (reference sequence). The V end was cut by 3 bases, the J end by 5 bases, with 10 bases between.

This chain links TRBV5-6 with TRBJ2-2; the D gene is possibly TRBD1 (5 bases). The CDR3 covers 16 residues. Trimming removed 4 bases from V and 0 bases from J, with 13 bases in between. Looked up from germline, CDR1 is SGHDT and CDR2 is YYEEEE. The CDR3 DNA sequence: TGTGCCAGCAGCCTTCGGACACTTACGAACACCGGGGAGCTGTTTTTT. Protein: CASSLRTLTNTGELFF.